This T cell receptor beta chain was sequenced in a study of T cells in localized non-small cell lung cancer. Regarding the study as a whole: Among blood samples, higher T cell density accompanied longer overall survival.

Some clones are missing from TCRdb's copy, which holds only in-frame ones; the method was immunoSEQ multiplex PCR. The sample includes more than 45,000 clones, approximately 90% of them seen just once. Comments on this clone: The antigen remains undetermined.

This CDR3 is built from 16 residues. V gave up 2 bases and J gave up 0 bases; unmatched junction bases: 4. Looked up from germline, CDR1 is SGHDT and CDR2 is YYEEEE. The source is a man between 40 and 75 years old with stage II lung adenocarcinoma. This sample comprised PBMCs, obtained before any cancer treatment. This chain links TRBV5-6 with TRBJ1-3; 8 bases match TRBD1. The CDR3 is CASSLTGGSSGNTIYF. In DNA, the CDR3 is TGTGCCAGCAGCTTAACAGGGGGGAGCTCTGGAAACACCATATATTTT.